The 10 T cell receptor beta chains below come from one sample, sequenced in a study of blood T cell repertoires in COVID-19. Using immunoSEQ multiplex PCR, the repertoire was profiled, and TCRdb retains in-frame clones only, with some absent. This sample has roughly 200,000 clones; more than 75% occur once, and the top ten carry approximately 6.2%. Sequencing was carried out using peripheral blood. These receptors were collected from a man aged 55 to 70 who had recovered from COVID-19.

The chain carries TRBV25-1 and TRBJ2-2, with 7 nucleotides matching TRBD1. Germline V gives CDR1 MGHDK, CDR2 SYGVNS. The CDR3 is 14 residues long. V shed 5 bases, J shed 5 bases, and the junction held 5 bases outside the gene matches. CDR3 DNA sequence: TGTGCCAGCAGTAGAGGGGGCGGGACCGGGGAGCTGTTTTTT. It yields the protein CASSRGGGTGELFF.

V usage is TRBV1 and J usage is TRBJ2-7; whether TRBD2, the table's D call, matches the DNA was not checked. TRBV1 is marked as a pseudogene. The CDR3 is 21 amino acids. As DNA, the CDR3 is TGCACCAGCAGCCAAGATAAGTCCCCTCCCTATAGCGGGGGAAGTAGAGCCGAGCAGTACTTC. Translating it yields CTSSQDKSPPYSGGSRAEQYF.

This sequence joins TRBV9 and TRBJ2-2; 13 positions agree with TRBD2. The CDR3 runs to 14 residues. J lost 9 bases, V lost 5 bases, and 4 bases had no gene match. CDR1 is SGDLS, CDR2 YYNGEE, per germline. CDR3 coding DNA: TGTGCCAGCAGGCTGGGACTAGCGGGAAGGGAGCTGTTTTTT. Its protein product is CASRLGLAGRELFF.

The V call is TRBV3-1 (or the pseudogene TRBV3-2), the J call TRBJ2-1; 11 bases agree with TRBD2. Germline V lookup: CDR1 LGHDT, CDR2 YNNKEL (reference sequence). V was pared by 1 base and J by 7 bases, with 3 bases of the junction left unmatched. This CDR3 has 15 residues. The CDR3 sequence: CASSQVIAGGNEQFF. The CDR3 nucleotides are TGTGCCAGCAGCCAAGTAATAGCGGGGGGGAATGAGCAGTTCTTC.

CDR3 bases: TGTGCCAGCAGCTTCAGGTCCTACCCTTCGACAGATACGCAGTATTTT. Translation gives CASSFRSYPSTDTQYF. The chain recombines TRBV5-6 with TRBJ2-3; D gene ambiguous. This CDR3 region has 16 residues. CDR1 and CDR2 from the germline V gene are SGHDT and YYEEEE. V lost 2 bases to trimming and J lost 3 bases, with 16 bases between them. Using reference TRBV5-6 and TRBJ2-3 for the parts outside the CDR3, the full variable domain is DAGVTQSPTHLIKTRGQQVTLRCSPKSGHDTVSWYQQALGQGPQFIFQYYEEEERQRGNFPDRFSGHQFPNYSSELNVNALLLGDSALYLCASSFRSYPSTDTQYFGPGTRLTVL.

The CDR3 sequence: CASSLGLAGDSTDTQYF. The CDR3 bases are TGTGCCAGCAGCTTGGGCCTAGCGGGAGACTCCACAGATACGCAGTATTTT. This chain links TRBV5-5 with TRBJ2-3; 10 positions match TRBD2. V shed 0 bases, J shed 2 bases, and the junction held 6 bases outside the gene matches. The V gene's germline CDR1 is SGHKS and CDR2 YYEKEE (reference sequence). The CDR3 has 17 amino acids.

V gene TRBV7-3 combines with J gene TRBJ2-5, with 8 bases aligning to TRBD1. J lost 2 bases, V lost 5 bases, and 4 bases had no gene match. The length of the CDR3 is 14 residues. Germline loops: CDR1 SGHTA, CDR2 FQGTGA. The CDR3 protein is CASSPGTGQETQYF. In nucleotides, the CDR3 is TGTGCCAGCAGCCCGGGGACAGGTCAAGAGACCCAGTACTTC.

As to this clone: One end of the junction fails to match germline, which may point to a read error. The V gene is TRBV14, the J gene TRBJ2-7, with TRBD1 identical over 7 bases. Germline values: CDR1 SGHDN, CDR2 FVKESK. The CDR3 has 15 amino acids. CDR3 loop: CASSQGTVGSYEQYF. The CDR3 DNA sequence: TGTGCCAGCAGTCAAGGGACAGTCGGGTCCTACGAGCAGTACTTC.

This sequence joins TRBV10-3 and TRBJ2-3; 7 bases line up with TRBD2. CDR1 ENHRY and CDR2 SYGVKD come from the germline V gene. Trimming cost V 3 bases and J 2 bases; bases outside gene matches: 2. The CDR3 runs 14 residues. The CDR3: CAISEGDYTDTQYF. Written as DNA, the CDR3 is TGTGCCATCAGTGAAGGGGACTACACAGATACGCAGTATTTT.

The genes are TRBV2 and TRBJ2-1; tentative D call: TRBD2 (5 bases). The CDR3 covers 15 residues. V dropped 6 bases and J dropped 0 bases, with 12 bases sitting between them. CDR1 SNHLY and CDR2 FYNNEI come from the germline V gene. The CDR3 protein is CASSPGVSSYNEQFF. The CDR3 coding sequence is TGTGCCAGCAGCCCCGGGGTAAGCTCCTACAATGAGCAGTTCTTC.